The source of this TCR beta chain is a study of vaccination effects on CD4 cells after COVID-19. Across the study: Antigen-specific CD4+ T cell clonotypes were called by their expansion after viral peptide-pool culture in ViraFEST.

Culture proceeded for approximately 10 days, and CD4+ T cells were then isolated. According to the study, vaccine recipients showed no prior SARS-CoV-2 infection and negative nucleocapsid antibodies. IL-2 medium took the place of half the medium on both days 3 and 7. The germline gives CDR1 SNHLY, CDR2 FYNNEI. V lost 1 base and J 10 bases, leaving 14 bases between the germline ends. This CDR3 spans 13 amino acids. Regarding this clone: Its antigen remains unidentified.

The method was immunoSEQ multiplex PCR; TCRdb's version includes in-frame clones alone and lacks a portion of them. The data hold around 35,000 clones, with approximately 75% observed a single time. The sequence derives from a human donor who received a COVID-19 vaccine. The source was CD4+ T cells from PBMCs cultured without peptide, collected before COVID-19 vaccination. The rearrangement links TRBV2 to TRBJ2-7; D is ambiguous. The CDR3 region is CASSEGAPYGQYF. DNA of the CDR3: TGTGCCAGCAGTGAAGGGGCCCCCTACGGCCAGTACTTC.